This is a list of T cell receptor beta chains from one sample in a study of regulatory T cells in long-lasting Graves disease. TCRdb re-called the multiplex PCR reads through MiXCR, storing one row per CDR3 protein. The table lists over 300,000 distinct CDR3 sequences, about 20% of them singletons. This sample comprised peripheral blood mononuclear cells (PBMCs), obtained when the disease was refractory, from a patient treated with antithyroid drugs. Source of these receptors: a female donor with Graves disease. CDR3s include the opening cysteine and the closing phenylalanine or tryptophan. Each record gives: J gene, clone size, V gene, D gene, CDR3 DNA, CDR3 protein. The D gene is left open where the match is weak. Not every row has a clone size; where given, it reads once, few, many or a size class.

TRBJ2-7	.	TRBV5-8	TRBD2	TGTGCCAGCAGCTTGTGGTGGCGACCCAGACTAGCGGGGGCCTACGAGCAGTACTTC	CASSLWWRPRLAGAYEQYF
TRBJ1-4	.	TRBV6-5	.	TGTGCCAGCAGTTACTTCTTTGCGGCCCTGGGTGTGGAAAAACTGTTTTTT	CASSYFFAALGVEKLFF
TRBJ2-5	.	TRBV5-1	TRBD1	TGCGCCAGCAGCGGGGGACAGGGTGAAGGGACCCAGTACTTC	CASSGGQGEGTQYF
TRBJ1-5	many	TRBV24-1	.	TGTGCCACCAGTGACCCTGACCTGGGCAGCAATCAGCCCCAGCATTTT	CATSDPDLGSNQPQHF
TRBJ2-1	few	TRBV3-1	TRBD1	TGTGCCAGCAGCCGGGACAGGATGACCTACAATGAGCAGTTCTTC	CASSRDRMTYNEQFF
TRBJ1-5	many	TRBV6-1	.	TGTGCCAGCAGTCAACAGGATCTGAGACAGCCCCAGCATTTT	CASSQQDLRQPQHF
TRBJ1-1	many	TRBV27	.	TGTGCCAGCGGTATCGGGCCGAACACTGAAGCTTTCTTT	CASGIGPNTEAFF
TRBJ2-7	few	TRBV10-3	.	TGTGCCATCAGTGAACTACAGGCCGAGCAGTACTTC	CAISELQAEQYF
TRBJ1-6	many	TRBV2	TRBD1	TGTGCCAGCAGCGACAGGGAGTCGGGGTCCGCTTCACCCCTCCACTTT	CASSDRESGSASPLHF
TRBJ1-5	.	TRBV24-1	.	TGTGCCACCAGTGACTCGCGGGACGGATCGGATCAGCCCCAGCATTTT	CATSDSRDGSDQPQHF
TRBJ2-7	many	TRBV28	.	TGTGCCAGCAGTTTATATGGGAACCCGGGAGAGGTACAAAGCGAGCAGTACTTC	CASSLYGNPGEVQSEQYF
TRBJ2-7	.	TRBV30	.	TGTGCCTGGAGTGTAACCGGAGAGGAGGAGTACTTC	CAWSVTGEEEYF
TRBJ1-2	many	TRBV5-5	.	TGTGCCAGCAGCTTGGAGGCGGGGGATATCACCTTC	CASSLEAGDITF
TRBJ2-3	.	TRBV10-3	TRBD1	TGTGCCATCAGTCAACGTACAGGGGGGTCGAGTATAGATACGCAGTATTTT	CAISQRTGGSSIDTQYF
TRBJ1-4	few	TRBV5-1	.	TGCGCCAGCAGCTTGAGCAGTACAGGGACTCTTACAACTAATGAAAAACTGTTTTTT	CASSLSSTGTLTTNEKLFF
TRBJ2-2	many	TRBV12-3/TRBV12-4	.	TGTGCCAGCAGTTTTTCCGGGTTTGGCGGGGAGCTGTTTTTT	CASSFSGFGGELFF
TRBJ1-5	.	TRBV4-1	.	TGCGCCAGCAGCCAAGGGGGAGGGAGTAGAGATCAGCCCCAGCATTTT	CASSQGGGSRDQPQHF
TRBJ1-5	once	TRBV27	.	TGTGCCAGCACTAAGGCAGGTAGCAATCAGCCCCAGCATTTT	CASTKAGSNQPQHF
TRBJ1-6	.	TRBV12-3/TRBV12-4	TRBD1	TGTGCCAGCGGACCGGGACAGTATTCACCCCTCCACTTT	CASGPGQYSPLHF
TRBJ2-7	medium-sized	TRBV11-2	TRBD1	TGTGCCAGCAGCCGCCGGACAGGGCGAATGATTTACGAGCAGTACTTC	CASSRRTGRMIYEQYF
TRBJ2-6	many	TRBV20-1	.	TGCAGTGCCCGTCCGTCTGGGGCCAACGTCCTGACTTTC	CSARPSGANVLTF
TRBJ2-1	few	TRBV25-1	.	TGTGCCAGCAGCCACACTCAGACAGTTCACTCCTACAATGAGCAGTTCTTC	CASSHTQTVHSYNEQFF
TRBJ2-2	.	TRBV27	.	TGTGCCAGCAGGCGCCTCCGGAGGGTAAACACCGGGGAGCTGTTTTTT	CASRRLRRVNTGELFF
TRBJ2-7	many	TRBV28	.	TGTGCCAGCAGCCACACTTTTGACGGGAGCTACGAGCAGTACTTC	CASSHTFDGSYEQYF
TRBJ2-7	many	TRBV10-3	TRBD2	TGTGCCATCAGTGAGACTAGCGAGCTCTACGAGCAGTACTTC	CAISETSELYEQYF
TRBJ1-1	many	TRBV2	TRBD1	TGTGCCAGCAGTGGGGACAGGGGAAACACTGAAGCTTTCTTT	CASSGDRGNTEAFF
TRBJ1-5	few	TRBV3-1	.	TGTGCCAGCAGCCATTACGGTCAGCCCCAGCATTTT	CASSHYGQPQHF